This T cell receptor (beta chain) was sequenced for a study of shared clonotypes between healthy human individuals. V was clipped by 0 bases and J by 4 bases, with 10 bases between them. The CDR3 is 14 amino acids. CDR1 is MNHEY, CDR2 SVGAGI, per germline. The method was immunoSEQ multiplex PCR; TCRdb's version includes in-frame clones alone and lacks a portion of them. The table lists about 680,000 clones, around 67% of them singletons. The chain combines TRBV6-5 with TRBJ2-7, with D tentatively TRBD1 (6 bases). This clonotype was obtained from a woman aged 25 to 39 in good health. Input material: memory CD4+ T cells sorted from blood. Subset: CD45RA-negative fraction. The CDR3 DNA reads TGTGCCAGCAGTTACTCAGCCAGGGGTTACGAGCAGTACTTC. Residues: CASSYSARGYEQYF.